Presented here are 27 T cell receptor beta chains from one specimen sequenced in a study of blood T cell repertoires in COVID-19. Only in-frame clones appear in the TCRdb table, and some are missing; sequencing was by immunoSEQ multiplex PCR. The sample lists some 530,000 clones, 80% to 90% occurring once. The specimen was peripheral blood. The receptors derive from a human donor in a cohort sampled during active COVID-19.

The chain couples TRBV3-1 (or the pseudogene TRBV3-2) to TRBJ1-1, with 8 positions matching TRBD1. CDR1 is LGHDT, CDR2 YNNKEL, per germline (reference sequence). CDR3 length: 14 residues. Unmatched junction bases numbered 4, after V lost 6 bases and J lost 1 base. CDR3: CASRYRGGNTEAFF. The CDR3 nucleotides are TGTGCCAGCAGGTACAGGGGGGGGAACACTGAAGCTTTCTTT.

V usage is TRBV5-1 and J usage is TRBJ2-1, with D possibly matching TRBD2 (6 bases). V dropped 3 bases and J dropped 0 bases, with 7 bases sitting between them. There are 14 residues in the CDR3. Germline V gene lookup returns CDR1 SGHRS and CDR2 YFSETQ. The CDR3 protein is CASSSGSSYNEQFF. For the CDR3, the DNA is TGCGCCAGCAGCTCCGGGAGCTCCTACAATGAGCAGTTCTTC.

V and J are TRBV6-5 and TRBJ2-1; 8 bases are shared with TRBD2. V lost 6 bases, J lost 8 bases, and 12 bases stayed unmatched. The length of the CDR3 is 15 residues. Germline V lookup: CDR1 MNHEY, CDR2 SVGAGI. CDR3 DNA sequence: TGTGCCAGCAGCCGCCTCTCGGGAGGGCCGTATGAGCAGTTCTTC. This translates into CASSRLSGGPYEQFF.

The chain uses TRBV30 and TRBJ1-6; 12 bases fit TRBD1. Germline CDR1 is GTSNPN and CDR2 is SVGIG (reference sequence). The CDR3 covers 15 residues. After removal of 1 base from V and 9 bases from J, the junction contained 4 bases not matched to a gene. DNA of the CDR3: TGTGCCTGGAGTGGGGGACAGGGGGCGGTTTCACCCCTCCACTTT. Its protein is CAWSGGQGAVSPLHF.

CDR3 loop: CASSEADRMGQPQHF. The CDR3, as DNA: TGTGCCAGCAGCGAGGCGGACAGAATGGGTCAGCCCCAGCATTTT. This sequence joins TRBV9 and TRBJ1-5, with TRBD1 as a possible D gene (6 bases). Between the trimmed V and J ends, which lost 3 bases and 6 bases, there was a span of 16 bases. Germline CDR1 SGDLS, CDR2 YYNGEE. CDR3 length: 15 amino acids.

The gene calls are TRBV19 and TRBJ1-1, with 10 bases that match TRBD1. The V segment lost 5 bases and the J segment 3 bases; nucleotides outside the gene matches: 3. The CDR3 spans 14 residues. The V gene's germline CDR1 is LNHDA and CDR2 SQIVND (reference sequence). The CDR3 is CASSFGTGDTEAFF. The CDR3 region has the DNA TGTGCCAGTAGTTTTGGGACAGGGGACACTGAAGCTTTCTTT. The full variable domain, its missing parts supplied by reference TRBV19 and TRBJ1-1, is DGGITQSPKYLFRKEGQNVTLSCEQNLNHDAMYWYRQDPGQGLRLIYYSQIVNDFQKGDIAEGYSVSREKKESFPLTVTSAQKNPTAFYLCASSFGTGDTEAFFGQGTRLTVV.

The V and J genes are TRBV29-1 and TRBJ2-1; 7 nucleotides align to TRBD2. Germline loops: CDR1 SQVTM, CDR2 ANQGSEA. The CDR3 is made up of 14 amino acids. J lost 7 bases, V lost 5 bases, and 11 bases had no gene match. The CDR3 region is CSVLPIAGVNEQFF. The CDR3 DNA reads as TGCAGCGTTCTTCCCATTGCGGGAGTGAATGAGCAGTTCTTC.

A few counts support this clone. The chain uses TRBV7-3 and TRBJ2-5; 8 nucleotides match TRBD2. CDR1 SGHTA and CDR2 FQGTGA come from the germline V gene. The J segment lost 5 bases and the V segment lost 8 bases, leaving 13 bases of the junction unmatched. This CDR3 is built from 15 residues. CDR3 protein: CASGAGGILGETQYF. Written as DNA, the CDR3 is TGTGCCAGCGGGGCGGGAGGCATATTGGGGGAGACCCAGTACTTC.

Details on this clone: The same CDR3 is also encoded by other DNA sequences in this sample. The V gene is TRBV9, the J gene TRBJ2-1, with unresolved D. Trimming shortened V by 0 bases and J by 0 bases, and 7 bases separated the two germline ends. CDR1 SGDLS and CDR2 YYNGEE come from the germline V gene. The CDR3 runs 15 residues. Here the CDR3 DNA reads TGTGCCAGCAGCGTAGTGGGCAGCTCCTACAATGAGCAGTTCTTC. The encoded protein is CASSVVGSSYNEQFF.

V usage is TRBV19 and J usage is TRBJ1-2; 8 bases line up with TRBD1. Germline values: CDR1 LNHDA, CDR2 SQIVND (reference sequence). This CDR3 has 14 residues. V was pared by 5 bases and J by 5 bases, with 7 bases of the junction left unmatched. CDR3 sequence (DNA): TGTGCCAGTAGTGTCGACAGGGGCGGATATGGCTACACCTTC. The encoded protein is CASSVDRGGYGYTF. Full variable domain (remainder filled in from reference TRBV19 and TRBJ1-2): DGGITQSPKYLFRKEGQNVTLSCEQNLNHDAMYWYRQDPGQGLRLIYYSQIVNDFQKGDIAEGYSVSREKKESFPLTVTSAQKNPTAFYLCASSVDRGGYGYTFGSGTRLTVV.

The chain uses TRBV5-4 and TRBJ2-3; 15 bases are shared with TRBD2. The V gene end was trimmed by 4 bases and the J gene end by 1 base; junction bases not matched to a gene: 10. CDR3 length: 19 residues. The V gene's germline CDR1 is SGHNT and CDR2 YYREEE (reference sequence). Here the CDR3 reads CASSPRTSGRGSGTDTQYF. Here the CDR3 DNA reads TGTGCCAGCAGCCCGCGGACTAGCGGGAGGGGTTCGGGCACAGATACGCAGTATTTT.

The genes are TRBV5-4 and TRBJ1-2; tentatively, D is TRBD1 (6 bases). This CDR3 spans 15 amino acids. The V and J ends lost 4 bases and 7 bases respectively, with 20 bases between them. Germline V gene sequence: CDR1 SGHNT, CDR2 YYREEE (reference sequence). CDR3 DNA sequence: TGTGCCAGCAGCAGAGGACAGCTGGGCGTTGGTGGCTACACCTTC. It yields the protein CASSRGQLGVGGYTF.

V and J are TRBV10-3 and TRBJ2-2; 12 bases agree with TRBD2. Looked up from germline, CDR1 is ENHRY and CDR2 is SYGVKD. This CDR3 comprises 15 residues. V was pared by 6 bases and J by 8 bases, with 7 bases of the junction left unmatched. CDR3 loop: CAIRGTSGLGGELFF. In nucleotides, the CDR3 is TGTGCCATCAGGGGGACTAGCGGGCTCGGTGGGGAGCTGTTTTTT.

This chain connects TRBV30 to TRBJ2-5, with 7 bases fitting TRBD1. Germline CDR1 and CDR2: GTSNPN and SVGIG (reference sequence). J gave up 1 base and V 1 base, and 3 bases lay outside the gene matches. This CDR3 region has 14 residues. The CDR3 coding sequence is TGTGCCTGGAGTGCTCACAGGGGCCAAGAGACCCAGTACTTC. Translating it yields CAWSAHRGQETQYF.

This clone appeared a few times. CDR3 sequence (DNA): TGTGCCAGCAGCGCGAGCGGGGCTCTCTCCTACGAGCAGTACTTC. Translation gives CASSASGALSYEQYF. The chain couples TRBV9 to TRBJ2-7, with 7 positions matching TRBD2. After removal of 3 bases from V and 0 bases from J, the junction contained 6 bases not matched to a gene. This CDR3 is 15 amino acids long. In germline, CDR1 is SGDLS, CDR2 YYNGEE.

The chain has TRBV21-1 and TRBJ2-7; the table's D call of TRBD2 was not tested on the DNA. TRBV21-1 is a documented pseudogene. CDR3 length equals 16 residues. Here the CDR3 reads CASTNEGGRAAYEQYF. The CDR3 DNA is TGTGCCAGCACTAATGAAGGCGGGAGGGCAGCATACGAGCAGTACTTC.

The chain recombines TRBV30 with TRBJ2-1; 9 bases agree with TRBD1. The trim removed 2 bases at V and 4 bases at J, leaving 3 bases unmatched. The CDR3 is made up of 14 amino acids. CDR1 is GTSNPN, CDR2 SVGIG, per germline (reference sequence). The CDR3: CAWSMDRGYNEQFF. The DNA of the CDR3 is TGTGCCTGGAGTATGGACAGGGGATACAATGAGCAGTTCTTC.

This chain uses TRBV6-5 with TRBJ2-1; 10 bases are a match to TRBD1. The junction had 7 bases not matched to a gene; V was cut back by 5 bases and J by 12 bases. The V gene's germline CDR1 is MNHEY and CDR2 SVGAGI. CDR3 length equals 13 residues. The CDR3 loop is CASSPTGGGAQFF. The CDR3 coding sequence is TGTGCCAGCAGTCCGACAGGGGGCGGGGCGCAGTTCTTC.

The V and J genes are TRBV5-1 and TRBJ2-5; D possibly corresponds to TRBD1 (7 bases). The length of the CDR3 is 15 residues. Germline loops: CDR1 SGHRS, CDR2 YFSETQ. Trimming shortened V by 8 bases and J by 0 bases, and 17 bases separated the two germline ends. CDR3 sequence reads: CASSLGGQYQETQYF. The CDR3, as DNA: TGCGCCAGTTCCCTGGGGGGACAGTACCAAGAGACCCAGTACTTC. The full variable domain, completed using reference TRBV5-1 and TRBJ2-5, is KAGVTQTPRYLIKTRGQQVTLSCSPISGHRSVSWYQQTPGQGLQFLFEYFSETQRNKGNFPGRFSGRQFSNSRSEMNVSTLELGDSALYLCASSLGGQYQETQYFGPGTRLLVL.

The sample holds a few counts of this clone. The chain links TRBV25-1 to TRBJ2-7, with 7 bases matching TRBD1. Looked up from germline, CDR1 is MGHDK and CDR2 is SYGVNS. V was clipped by 5 bases and J by 4 bases; unmatched bases: 11. This CDR3 region has 15 residues. DNA for the CDR3: TGTGCCAGCAGTCCCTCGAACAGGGGCTCGTACGAGCAGTACTTC. Encoded protein: CASSPSNRGSYEQYF.

The chain is built from TRBV7-9 and TRBJ2-1; 10 bases fit TRBD2. CDR3 length: 16 amino acids. Germline V gene data show CDR1 as SEHNR and CDR2 as FQNEAQ (reference sequence). J was trimmed by 3 bases and V by 5 bases; bases with no gene match: 7. CDR3 bases: TGTGCCAGCAGCACCCGGACTAGCGGTATCTACAATGAGCAGTTCTTC. Amino acid sequence: CASSTRTSGIYNEQFF.

The rearrangement links TRBV7-9 to TRBJ1-3, with D hard to call. Germline-derived CDR1 and CDR2 are SEHNR and FQNEAQ (reference sequence). The CDR3 contains 16 residues. V was clipped by 2 bases and J by 0 bases, with 11 bases between them. CDR3: CASSLRERASGNTIYF. For the CDR3, the DNA is TGTGCCAGCAGCTTAAGGGAGAGGGCCTCTGGAAACACCATATATTTT.

The chain joins TRBV7-3 to TRBJ2-7; 8 nucleotides agree with TRBD1. This CDR3 comprises 13 residues. After removal of 9 bases from V and 4 bases from J, the junction contained 8 bases not matched to a gene. Germline V lookup: CDR1 SGHTA, CDR2 FQGTGA. Here the CDR3 reads CASSRDRSYEQYF. The CDR3 DNA is TGTGCCAGTAGCCGGGACAGGAGTTACGAGCAGTACTTC.

V is TRBV7-9 and J is TRBJ2-7; D remains ambiguous. Looked up from germline, CDR1 is SEHNR and CDR2 is FQNEAQ (reference sequence). The V gene lost 2 bases and the J gene lost 2 bases, with 7 bases spanning the gap. This CDR3 is built from 13 residues. CDR3 DNA: TGTGCCAGCAGCTTAACAGCTACCTACGAGCAGTACTTC. This gives the protein CASSLTATYEQYF.

V gene TRBV19 combines with J gene TRBJ2-6; 13 positions match TRBD2. CDR1 and CDR2 (germline): LNHDA, SQIVND (reference sequence). The length of the CDR3 is 22 residues. V shed 4 bases, J shed 9 bases, and the junction held 24 bases outside the gene matches. The CDR3 DNA is TGTGCCAGTAGTACCGTCAGACTAGCGGGAGGTTACCCTCTGGTGAGAGGCAACGTCCTGACTTTC. It translates to CASSTVRLAGGYPLVRGNVLTF.

This chain joins TRBV15 and TRBJ2-3, with a weak D call TRBD2 (5 bases). The CDR3 contains 12 residues. V lost 11 bases and J 1 base, leaving 10 bases between the germline ends. Germline lookup yields CDR1 LNHNV and CDR2 YYDKDF (reference sequence). The CDR3 region is CAGRGCTDTQYF. The CDR3 nucleotides read TGTGCCGGTCGCGGGTGCACAGATACGCAGTATTTT.

The chain uses TRBV7-9 and TRBJ1-6; no clear D gene. CDR3 size: 14 residues. Germline CDR1 is SEHNR and CDR2 is FQNEAQ (reference sequence). The germline V and J ends were trimmed by 5 bases and 11 bases, with 16 bases remaining between them. The DNA for the CDR3 is TGTGCCAGCAGCCCTCCGGGTCCTCTCGCACCCCTCCACTTT. Translation gives CASSPPGPLAPLHF.